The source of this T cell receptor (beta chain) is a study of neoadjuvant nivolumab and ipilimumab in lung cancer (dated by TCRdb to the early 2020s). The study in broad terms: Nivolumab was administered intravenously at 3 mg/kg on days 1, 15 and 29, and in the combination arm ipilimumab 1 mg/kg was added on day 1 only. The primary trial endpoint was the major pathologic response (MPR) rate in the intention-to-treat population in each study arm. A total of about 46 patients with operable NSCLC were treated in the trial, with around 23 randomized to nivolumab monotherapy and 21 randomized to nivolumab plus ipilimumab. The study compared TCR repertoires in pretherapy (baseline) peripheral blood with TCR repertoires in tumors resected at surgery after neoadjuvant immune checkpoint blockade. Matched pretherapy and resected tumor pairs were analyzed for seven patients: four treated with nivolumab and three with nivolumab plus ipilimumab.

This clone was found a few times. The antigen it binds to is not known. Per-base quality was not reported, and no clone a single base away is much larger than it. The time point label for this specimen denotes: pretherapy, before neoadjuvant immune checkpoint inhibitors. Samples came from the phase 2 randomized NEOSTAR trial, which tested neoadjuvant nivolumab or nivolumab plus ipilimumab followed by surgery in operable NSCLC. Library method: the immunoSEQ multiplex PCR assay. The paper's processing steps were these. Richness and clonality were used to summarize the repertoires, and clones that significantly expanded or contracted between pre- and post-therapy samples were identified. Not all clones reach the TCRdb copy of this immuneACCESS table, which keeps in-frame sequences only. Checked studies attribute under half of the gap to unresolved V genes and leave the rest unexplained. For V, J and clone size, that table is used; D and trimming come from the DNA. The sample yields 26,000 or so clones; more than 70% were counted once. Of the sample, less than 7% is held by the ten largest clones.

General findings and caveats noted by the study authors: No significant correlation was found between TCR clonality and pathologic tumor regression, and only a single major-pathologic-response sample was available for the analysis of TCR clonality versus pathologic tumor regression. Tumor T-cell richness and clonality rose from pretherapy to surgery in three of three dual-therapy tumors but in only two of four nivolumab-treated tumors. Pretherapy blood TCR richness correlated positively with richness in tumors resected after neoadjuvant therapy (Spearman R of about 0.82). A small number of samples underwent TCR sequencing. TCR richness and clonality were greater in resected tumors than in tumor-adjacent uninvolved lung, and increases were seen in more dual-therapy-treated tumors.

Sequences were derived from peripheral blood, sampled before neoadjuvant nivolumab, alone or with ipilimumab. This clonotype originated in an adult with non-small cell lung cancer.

The CDR3 protein is CASSFFQDRLNTEAFF. The bases read TGTGCCAGCAGCTTCTTCCAGGACAGGTTGAACACTGAAGCTTTCTTT. Here the chain combines TRBV7-2 and TRBJ1-1; 7 of the junction bases match TRBD1. From the cysteine through the phenylalanine, the CDR3 covers 16 amino acids. Just the 48-base CDR3 DNA is kept, in frame starting at base 1. V is cut back by 3 bases and J by 0 bases, with 7 bases in the junction unmatched. The CDR1 and CDR2 encoded by the germline V gene are SGHTA and FQGNSA.